This T cell receptor (beta chain) appears in the sequencing data of a study of cytomegalovirus exposure and HLA in healthy donors. Study details: When about 400 donors were genotyped, roughly 82% of them were found to fall in the Caucasian-associated ancestry cluster.

V lost 3 bases and J lost 0; bases outside the gene matches: 5. Germline V gene lookup returns CDR1 SGHRS and CDR2 YFSETQ. The CDR3 length is 17 residues. PCR was performed using 60 Vbeta and 13 Jbeta primers. Assay used: immunoSEQ multiplex PCR; TCRdb lists only in-frame clones, some missing. The table has more than 90,000 clones, approximately 72% seen once. Findings of the study overall: In a later analysis, a missense DCLRE1C variant was linked to TCR beta V- and J-gene trimming. Some TCR beta chains (roughly 160 of them) were listed as cytomegalovirus-associated. The authors later found most CMV-associated TCR beta chains appeared HLA-restricted.

A word on this clone: Its antigen is not identified.

Sequenced: PBMCs. The sequence came from a woman in her thirties or forties in good health and CMV-seropositive. This sequence joins TRBV5-1 and TRBJ2-6; 8 bases are shared with TRBD2. CDR3 sequence: CASSSGTRGSGANVLTF. CDR3 DNA: TGCGCCAGCAGCTCTGGGACTAGGGGCTCTGGGGCCAACGTCCTGACTTTC.